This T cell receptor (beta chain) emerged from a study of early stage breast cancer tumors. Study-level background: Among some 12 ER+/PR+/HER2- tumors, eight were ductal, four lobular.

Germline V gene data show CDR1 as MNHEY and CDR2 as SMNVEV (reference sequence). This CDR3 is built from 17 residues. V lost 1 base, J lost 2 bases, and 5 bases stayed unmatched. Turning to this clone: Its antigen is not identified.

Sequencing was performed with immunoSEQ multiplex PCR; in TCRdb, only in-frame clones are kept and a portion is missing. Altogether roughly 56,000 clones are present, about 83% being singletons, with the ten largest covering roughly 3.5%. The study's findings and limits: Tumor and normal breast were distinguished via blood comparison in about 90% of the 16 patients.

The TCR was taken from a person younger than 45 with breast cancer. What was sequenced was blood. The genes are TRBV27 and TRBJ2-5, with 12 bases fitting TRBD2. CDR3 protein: CASSLWRTSGEQETQYF. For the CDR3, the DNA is TGTGCCAGCAGTTTATGGCGGACTAGCGGGGAGCAAGAGACCCAGTACTTC.